The sequence of this T cell receptor beta chain was determined in a study of cytomegalovirus exposure and HLA in healthy donors. General study findings and limits: Reports state that TCR beta sequences accurately predicted most subjects' HLA-A and HLA-B alleles. By a later analysis, the bulk of CMV-associated TCR beta chains appeared HLA-restricted. A classifier reportedly called cytomegalovirus status with high sensitivity and specificity. Follow-up analysis found HLA locus-dependent TCR association rates, highest for DRB1 and lowest for HLA-C.

The study ran its PCR with 60 Vbeta and 13 Jbeta primers. The data were produced by immunoSEQ multiplex PCR, yet TCRdb's version contains in-frame clones alone and is incomplete. Among about 200,000 clones listed, roughly 85% were seen once. On this clone: What it recognizes is unknown.

The source of this sequence is a woman aged 25-40 years in good health and CMV-seropositive. The sample taken for sequencing was PBMCs.

The CDR3 DNA follows: TGTGCCACCAGCAGAAGCGGGTCTGGGGCCAACGTCCTGACTTTC. Protein: CATSRSGSGANVLTF. The chain recombines TRBV15 with TRBJ2-6; a weak D match, TRBD2 (6 bases). The germline gives CDR1 LNHNV, CDR2 YYDKDF (reference sequence). This CDR3 contains 15 residues. V shed 2 bases and J shed 1 base, with 6 bases lying between them.